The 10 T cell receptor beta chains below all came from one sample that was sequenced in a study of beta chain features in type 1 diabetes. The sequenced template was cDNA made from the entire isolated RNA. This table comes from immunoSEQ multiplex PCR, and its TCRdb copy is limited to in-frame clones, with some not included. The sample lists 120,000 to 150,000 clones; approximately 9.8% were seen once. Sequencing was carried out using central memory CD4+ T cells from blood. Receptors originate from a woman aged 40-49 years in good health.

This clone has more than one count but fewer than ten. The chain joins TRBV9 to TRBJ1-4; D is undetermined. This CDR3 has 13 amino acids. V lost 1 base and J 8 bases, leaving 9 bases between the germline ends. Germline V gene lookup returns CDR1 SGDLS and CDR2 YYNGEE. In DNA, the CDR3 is TGTGCCAGCAGCGTATACGGGTCGGAAAAACTGTTTTTT. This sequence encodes CASSVYGSEKLFF. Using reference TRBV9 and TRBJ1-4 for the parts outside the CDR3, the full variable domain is DSGVTQTPKHLITATGQRVTLRCSPRSGDLSVYWYQQSLDQGLQFLIQYYNGEERAKGNILERFSAQQFPDLHSELNLSSLELGDSALYFCASSVYGSEKLFFGSGTQLSVL.

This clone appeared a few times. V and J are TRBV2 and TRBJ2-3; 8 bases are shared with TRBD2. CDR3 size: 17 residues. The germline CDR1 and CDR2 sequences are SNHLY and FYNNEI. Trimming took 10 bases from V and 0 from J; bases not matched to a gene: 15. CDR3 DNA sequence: TGTGCCACCCCACCCCTTGGCGGGGGGCCTAGCACAGATACGCAGTATTTT. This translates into CATPPLGGGPSTDTQYF. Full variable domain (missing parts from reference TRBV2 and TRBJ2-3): EPEVTQTPSHQVTQMGQEVILRCVPISNHLYFYWYRQILGQKVEFLVSFYNNEISEKSEIFDDQFSVERPDGSNFTLKIRSTKLEDSAMYFCATPPLGGGPSTDTQYFGPGTRLTVL.

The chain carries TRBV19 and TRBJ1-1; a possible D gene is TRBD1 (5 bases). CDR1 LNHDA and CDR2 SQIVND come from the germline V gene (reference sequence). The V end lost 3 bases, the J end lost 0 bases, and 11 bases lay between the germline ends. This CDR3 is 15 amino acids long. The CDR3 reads CASSMGGTVNTEAFF. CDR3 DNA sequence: TGTGCCAGTAGTATGGGGGGGACCGTGAACACTGAAGCTTTCTTT. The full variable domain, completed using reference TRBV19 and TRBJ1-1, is DGGITQSPKYLFRKEGQNVTLSCEQNLNHDAMYWYRQDPGQGLRLIYYSQIVNDFQKGDIAEGYSVSREKKESFPLTVTSAQKNPTAFYLCASSMGGTVNTEAFFGQGTRLTVV.

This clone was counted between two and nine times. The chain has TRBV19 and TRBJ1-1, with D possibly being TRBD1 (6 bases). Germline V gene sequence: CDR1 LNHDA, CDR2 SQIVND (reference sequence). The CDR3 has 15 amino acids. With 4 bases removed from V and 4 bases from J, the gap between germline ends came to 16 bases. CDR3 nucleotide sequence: TGTGCCAGTAGTAACTCATACAGGGCCCCCACTGAAGCTTTCTTT. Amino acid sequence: CASSNSYRAPTEAFF.

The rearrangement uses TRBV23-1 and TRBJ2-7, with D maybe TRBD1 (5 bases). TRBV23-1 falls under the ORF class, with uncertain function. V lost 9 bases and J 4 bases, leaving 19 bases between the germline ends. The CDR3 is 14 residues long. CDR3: CASTLRQGTYEQYF. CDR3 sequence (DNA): TGCGCCAGTACCCTCAGGCAGGGTACTTACGAGCAGTACTTC.

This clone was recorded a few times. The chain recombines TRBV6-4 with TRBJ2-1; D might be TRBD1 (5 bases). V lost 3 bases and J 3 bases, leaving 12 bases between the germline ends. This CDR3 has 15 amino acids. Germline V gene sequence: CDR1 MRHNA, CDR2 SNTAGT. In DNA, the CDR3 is TGTGCCAGCAGTGAGAGCCAGGGAAGCTACAATGAGCAGTTCTTC. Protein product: CASSESQGSYNEQFF.

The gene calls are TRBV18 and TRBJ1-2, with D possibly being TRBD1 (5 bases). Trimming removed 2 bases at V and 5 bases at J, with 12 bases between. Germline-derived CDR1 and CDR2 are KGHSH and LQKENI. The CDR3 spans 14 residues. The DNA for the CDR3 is TGTGCCAGCTCACCAGGGGCAGACCTTTATGGCTACACCTTC. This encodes CASSPGADLYGYTF.

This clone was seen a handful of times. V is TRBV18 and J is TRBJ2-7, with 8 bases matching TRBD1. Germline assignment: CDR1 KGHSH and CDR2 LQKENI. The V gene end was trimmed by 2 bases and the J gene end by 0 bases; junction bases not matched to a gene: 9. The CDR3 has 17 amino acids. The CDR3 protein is CASSPEGQAGRSYEQYF. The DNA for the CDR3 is TGTGCCAGCTCACCAGAGGGACAGGCGGGGCGCTCCTACGAGCAGTACTTC.

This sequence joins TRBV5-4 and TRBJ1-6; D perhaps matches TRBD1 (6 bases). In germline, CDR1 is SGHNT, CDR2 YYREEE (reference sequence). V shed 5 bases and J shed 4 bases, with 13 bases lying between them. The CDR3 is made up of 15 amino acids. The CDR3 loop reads CASSSDRFYNSPLHF. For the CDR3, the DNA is TGTGCCAGCAGTTCGGACAGATTTTATAATTCACCCCTCCACTTT.

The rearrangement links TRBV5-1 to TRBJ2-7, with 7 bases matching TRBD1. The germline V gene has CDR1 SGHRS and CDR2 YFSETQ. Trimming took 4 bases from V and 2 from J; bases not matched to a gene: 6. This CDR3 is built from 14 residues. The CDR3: CASSPDRAPYEQYF. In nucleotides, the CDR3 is TGCGCCAGCAGCCCCGACAGGGCGCCCTACGAGCAGTACTTC.